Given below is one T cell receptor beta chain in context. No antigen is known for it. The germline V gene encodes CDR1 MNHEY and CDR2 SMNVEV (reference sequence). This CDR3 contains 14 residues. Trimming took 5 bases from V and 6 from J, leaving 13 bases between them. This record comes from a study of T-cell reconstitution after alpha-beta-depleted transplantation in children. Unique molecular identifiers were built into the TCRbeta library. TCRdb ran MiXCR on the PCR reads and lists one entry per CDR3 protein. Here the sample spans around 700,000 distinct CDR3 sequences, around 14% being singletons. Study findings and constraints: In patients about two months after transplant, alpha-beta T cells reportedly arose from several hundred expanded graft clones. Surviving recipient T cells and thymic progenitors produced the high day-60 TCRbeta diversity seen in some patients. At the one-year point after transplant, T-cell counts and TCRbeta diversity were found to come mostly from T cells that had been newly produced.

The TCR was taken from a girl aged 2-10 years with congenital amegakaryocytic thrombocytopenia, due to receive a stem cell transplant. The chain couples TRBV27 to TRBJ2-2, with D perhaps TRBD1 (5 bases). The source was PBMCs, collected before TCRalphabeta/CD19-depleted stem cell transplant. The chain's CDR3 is CASSTLEGAGELFF. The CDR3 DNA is TGTGCCAGCAGTACACTCGAAGGGGCCGGGGAGCTGTTTTTT.